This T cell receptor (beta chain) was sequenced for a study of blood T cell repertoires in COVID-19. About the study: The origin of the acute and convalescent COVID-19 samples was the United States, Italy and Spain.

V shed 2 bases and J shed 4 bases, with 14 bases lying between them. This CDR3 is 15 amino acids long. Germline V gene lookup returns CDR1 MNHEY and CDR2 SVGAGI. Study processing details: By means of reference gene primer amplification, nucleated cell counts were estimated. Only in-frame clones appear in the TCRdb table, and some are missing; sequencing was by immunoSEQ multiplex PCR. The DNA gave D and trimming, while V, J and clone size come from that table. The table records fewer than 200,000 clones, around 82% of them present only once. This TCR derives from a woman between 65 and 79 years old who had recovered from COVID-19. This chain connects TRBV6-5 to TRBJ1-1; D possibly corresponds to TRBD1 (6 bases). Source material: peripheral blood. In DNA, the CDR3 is TGTGCCAGCAGTTACCGGGGGGCTCTGAGCACTGAAGCTTTCTTT. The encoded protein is CASSYRGALSTEAFF.